This record looks at one T cell receptor (beta chain) sequence and its context. Its specificity is unknown. The data were taken from a study of blood T cells in healthy people across ages. The CDR3 has 12 amino acids. V lost 5 bases and J 0 bases, leaving 3 bases between the germline ends. Germline V CDR1 and CDR2: MNHEY, SMNVEV (reference sequence). Study outcomes and limitations: It was the long-lived donors that had more naive CD4+ cells and higher diversity than aged donors.

Next came a second PCR, run for about 7 to 12 cycles, which used a sample-barcoded 5' primer along with a J-beta primer mix. The template-switch adaptor was a 5' adaptor with 12 random nucleotides. It tagged each cDNA molecule. MiXCR, applied by TCRdb to the 5' RACE reads, yields one record per CDR3 protein. The sample lists around 580,000 distinct CDR3 sequences; 40% to 55% were seen once. Extraction yielded at least 6 micrograms of total RNA per sample. Sequencing input: blood. The V call is TRBV27, the J call TRBJ2-3; D is unclear. This sequence was found in a man older than 75 in good health. The CDR3 region has the DNA TGTGCCAGCAGTGAGAGCACAGATACGCAGTATTTT. Amino acid sequence: CASSESTDTQYF.